Listed here is a single T cell receptor (beta chain). Its antigen is unknown. The data originate from a study of graft-versus-host responses after intestinal transplantation. Study-level background: Multivisceral, liver-intestinal, or isolated intestinal transplants were received by the recipients.

Germline CDR1 reads SEHNR; CDR2 reads FQNEAQ (reference sequence). This CDR3 has 17 amino acids. V was pared by 5 bases and J by 0 bases, with 4 bases of the junction left unmatched. Method: immunoSEQ multiplex PCR; TCRdb's copy keeps in-frame clones and lacks some. The sample has roughly 110,000 clones, around 92% seen once. General study points: Investigators detected GvH clones in recipient marrow, with some emerging earlier in ileum or blood.

The chain recombines TRBV7-9 with TRBJ2-3, with 14 bases lining up with TRBD2. The material was unstimulated CD8+ T cells sorted from spleen or lymph node cells, obtained before transplant. This receptor was obtained from a human donor who was the organ donor for an intestinal transplant. This CDR3 is CASSGLAGGYSTDTQYF. In DNA form, the CDR3 reads TGTGCCAGCAGCGGACTAGCGGGAGGTTACAGCACAGATACGCAGTATTTT.